A single T cell receptor (beta chain) is shown here with its context. Its antigen is not known. The libraries were made with immunoSEQ version 4 in survey mode. The repertoire was sequenced with immunoSEQ multiplex PCR; TCRdb's copy has only in-frame clones and lacks some. Here the sample spans about 25,000 clones, 74% being singletons. V lost 0 bases to trimming and J lost 6 bases, with 13 bases between them. Germline CDR1 MDHEN, CDR2 SYDVKM. This CDR3 is 15 amino acids long. This entry is derived from a study of persistence of HIV-infected CD4 T cells. Study-level background: Two participants gave one leukapheresis sample; others gave up to about 200 mL blood repeatedly.

Cells were stimulated with overlapping HIV-1 Gag 15-mer peptides. Sorting of responding CD4+ T cells relied on upregulated CD40 ligand together with CD69. The sequence was collected from an adult man with HIV who was CMV-seropositive. The specimen was CD4+ T cells sorted from PBMCs after roughly 18-hour stimulation, collected from a patient who received antiretroviral therapy. The chain recombines TRBV28 with TRBJ2-3, with D possibly being TRBD1 (6 bases). CDR3 in amino acids: CASSLWSQGMDTQYF. As DNA, the CDR3 is TGTGCCAGCAGTTTATGGAGTCAGGGGATGGATACGCAGTATTTT.